Detailed here is one TCR beta chain. V gave up 0 bases and J gave up 4 bases, with 9 bases separating them. This CDR3 is built from 14 residues. Germline V gene data show CDR1 as LNHNV and CDR2 as YYDKDF (reference sequence). This sample is drawn from a study of blood T cell repertoires in COVID-19. About the study: From T cells, B-cell-depleted T cells, or PBMCs came the material, which was cDNA or gDNA.

Adults between roughly 18 and 95 years of age took part from 20 to 25 US areas. Cohort 3 donors were reported recovered after two negative PCRs, clearance, or symptom resolution. Source study methods: Amplification with reference gene primers provided the estimates of nucleated cell counts. Produced via immunoSEQ multiplex PCR; TCRdb's table is partial and in-frame only. From that table come the V and J calls and clone size; the DNA was used to work out D and trimming. The sample has about 240,000 clones, 85% to 90% seen once. This chain connects TRBV15 to TRBJ2-5; maybe TRBD2 (6 bases). The specimen sequenced was PBMCs or T cells enriched from blood (not recorded which). The TCR sequence derives from a woman in her 30s who had recovered from COVID-19. The CDR3 is CATSRDGGTETQYF. DNA of the CDR3: TGTGCCACCAGCAGAGATGGCGGGACAGAGACCCAGTACTTC.